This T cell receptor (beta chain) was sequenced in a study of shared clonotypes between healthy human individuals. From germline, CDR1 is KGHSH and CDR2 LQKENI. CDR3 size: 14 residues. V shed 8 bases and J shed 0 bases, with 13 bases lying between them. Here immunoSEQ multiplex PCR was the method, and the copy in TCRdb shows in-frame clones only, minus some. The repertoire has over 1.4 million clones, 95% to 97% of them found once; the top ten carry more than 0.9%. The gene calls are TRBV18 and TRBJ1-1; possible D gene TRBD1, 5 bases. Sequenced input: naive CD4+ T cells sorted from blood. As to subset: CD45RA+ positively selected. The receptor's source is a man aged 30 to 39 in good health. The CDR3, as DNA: TGTGCCAGCGACAGAGATTTGATGAACACTGAAGCTTTCTTT. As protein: CASDRDLMNTEAFF.